In this sample, the clone carrying this TCR beta chain turned up many times. Antigen unknown. CDR3-region Arm-PCR and iRepertoire HTBI primers produced the TCR beta libraries. TCRdb ran MiXCR on the multiplex PCR reads and lists one entry per CDR3 protein. The data hold approximately 470,000 distinct CDR3 sequences, with 15% to 20% observed a single time. The data belong to a study of regulatory T cells in long-lasting Graves disease. Notes on the study in general: Among the persistent patients, fewer than 3,500 public clonotypes were shared, more than the approximately 1,000 shared among new patients. Patients with persistent disease showed a bias toward TRBV28, TRBJ1-2 and TRBJ2-5.

V was pared by 6 bases and J by 2 bases, with 10 bases between. The CDR3 is made up of 13 amino acids. The V gene's germline CDR1 is MDHEN and CDR2 SYDVKM. Time point described: newly diagnosed GD, antithyroid drugs for less than 3 months. PBMC-derived RNA was used for the TCR library. These records were also assigned to another study, of T cells in Graves' hyperthyroidism and ophthalmopathy.

The specimen comprised peripheral blood mononuclear cells (PBMCs), sampled at new diagnosis, from a patient treated with antithyroid drugs. The rearrangement joins TRBV28 to TRBJ1-2; D unclear. The receptor was derived from a man aged 40-49 years with Graves disease. The CDR3 is CASSPDTNYGYTF. CDR3 nucleotides: TGTGCCAGCAGCCCCGATACGAACTATGGCTACACCTTC.